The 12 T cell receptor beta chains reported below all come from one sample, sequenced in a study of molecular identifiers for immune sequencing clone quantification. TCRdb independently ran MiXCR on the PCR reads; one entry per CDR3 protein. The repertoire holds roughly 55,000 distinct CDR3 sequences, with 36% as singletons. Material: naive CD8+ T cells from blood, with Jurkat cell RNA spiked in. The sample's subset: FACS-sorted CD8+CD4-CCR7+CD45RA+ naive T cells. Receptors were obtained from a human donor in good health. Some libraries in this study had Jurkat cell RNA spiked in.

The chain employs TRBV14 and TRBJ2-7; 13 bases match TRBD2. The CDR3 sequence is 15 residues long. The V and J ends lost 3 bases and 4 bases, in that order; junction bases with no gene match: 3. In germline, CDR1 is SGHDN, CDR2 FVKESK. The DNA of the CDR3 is TGTGCCAGCAGCCACGGACTAGCGGGAGTGTACGAGCAGTACTTC. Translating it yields CASSHGLAGVYEQYF.

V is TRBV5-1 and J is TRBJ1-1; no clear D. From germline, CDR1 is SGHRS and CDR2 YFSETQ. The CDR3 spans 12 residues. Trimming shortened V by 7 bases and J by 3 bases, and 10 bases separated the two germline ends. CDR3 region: CASRNRYTEAFF. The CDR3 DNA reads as TGCGCCAGCCGCAATAGATACACTGAAGCTTTCTTT.

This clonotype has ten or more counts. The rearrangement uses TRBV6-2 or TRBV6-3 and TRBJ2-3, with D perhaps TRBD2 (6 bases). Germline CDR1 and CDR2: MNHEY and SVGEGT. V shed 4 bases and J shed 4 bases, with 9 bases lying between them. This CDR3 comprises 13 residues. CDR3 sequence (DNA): TGTGCCAGCAGTTGGAGGGGATCAGATACGCAGTATTTT. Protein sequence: CASSWRGSDTQYF.

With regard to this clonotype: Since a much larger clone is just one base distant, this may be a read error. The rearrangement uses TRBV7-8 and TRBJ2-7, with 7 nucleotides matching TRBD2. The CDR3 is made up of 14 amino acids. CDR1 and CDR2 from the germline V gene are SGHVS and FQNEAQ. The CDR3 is CANSLRSSGYEQYF. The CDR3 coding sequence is TGTGCCAACAGCTTAAGGTCTAGCGGCTACGAGCAGTACTTC.

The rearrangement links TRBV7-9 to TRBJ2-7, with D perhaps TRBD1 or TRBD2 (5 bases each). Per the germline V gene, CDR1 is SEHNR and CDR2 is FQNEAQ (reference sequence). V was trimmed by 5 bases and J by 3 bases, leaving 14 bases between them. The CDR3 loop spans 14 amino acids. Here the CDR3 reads CASSQRDGNYEQYF. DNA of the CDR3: TGTGCCAGCAGCCAACGGGACGGTAACTACGAGCAGTACTTC.

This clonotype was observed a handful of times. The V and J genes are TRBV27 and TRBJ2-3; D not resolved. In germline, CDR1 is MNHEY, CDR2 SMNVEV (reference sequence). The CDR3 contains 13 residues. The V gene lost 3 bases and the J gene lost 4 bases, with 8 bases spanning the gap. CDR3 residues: CASSFLSPDTQYF. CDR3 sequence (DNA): TGTGCCAGCAGTTTTCTCAGCCCAGATACGCAGTATTTT.

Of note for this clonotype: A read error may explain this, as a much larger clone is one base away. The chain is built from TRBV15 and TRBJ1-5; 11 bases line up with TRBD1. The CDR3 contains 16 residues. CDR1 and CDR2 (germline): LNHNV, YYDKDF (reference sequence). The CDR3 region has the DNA TGTGCCACCCAGGACAGGGGGCTTACCATGAATCCGCCCCAGCATTTT. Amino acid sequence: CATQDRGLTMNPPQHF.

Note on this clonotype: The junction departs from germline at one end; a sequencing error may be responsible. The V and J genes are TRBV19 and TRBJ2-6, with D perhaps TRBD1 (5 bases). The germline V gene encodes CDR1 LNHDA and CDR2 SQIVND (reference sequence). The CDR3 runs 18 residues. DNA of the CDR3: TGTGCCTGTAGTATGATGGCTTTCCCGGGTCCTGGGGCCACCGTCCTGACTTTC. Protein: CACSMMAFPGPGATVLTF.

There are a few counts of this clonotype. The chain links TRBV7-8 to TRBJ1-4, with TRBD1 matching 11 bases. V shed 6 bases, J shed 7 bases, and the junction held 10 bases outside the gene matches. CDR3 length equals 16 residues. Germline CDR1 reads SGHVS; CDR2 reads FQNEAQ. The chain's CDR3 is CASRHLNGTGGEKLFF. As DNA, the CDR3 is TGTGCCAGCAGACATCTTAACGGGACAGGGGGTGAAAAACTGTTTTTT. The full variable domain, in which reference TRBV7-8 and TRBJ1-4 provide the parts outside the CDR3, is GAGVSQSPRYKVAKRGQDVALRCDPISGHVSLFWYQQALGQGPEFLTYFQNEAQLDKSGLPSDRFFAERPEGSVSTLKIQRTQQEDSAVYLCASRHLNGTGGEKLFFGSGTQLSVL.

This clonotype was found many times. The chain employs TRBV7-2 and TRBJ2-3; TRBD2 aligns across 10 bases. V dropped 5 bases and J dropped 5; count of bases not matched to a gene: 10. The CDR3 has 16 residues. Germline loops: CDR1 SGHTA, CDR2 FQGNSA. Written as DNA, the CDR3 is TGTGCCAGCAGCGGGTACCTAGCGGGAGTTGGAGATACGCAGTATTTT. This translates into CASSGYLAGVGDTQYF.

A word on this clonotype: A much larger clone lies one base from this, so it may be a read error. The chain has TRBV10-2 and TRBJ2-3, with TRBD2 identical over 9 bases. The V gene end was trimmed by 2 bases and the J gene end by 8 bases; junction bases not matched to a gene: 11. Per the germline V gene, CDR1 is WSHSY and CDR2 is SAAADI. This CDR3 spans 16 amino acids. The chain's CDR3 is CASSEVASGRFSTQYF. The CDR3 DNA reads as TGCGCCAGCAGTGAGGTAGCAAGCGGGAGGTTCAGTACGCAGTATTTT.

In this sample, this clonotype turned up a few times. The CDR3 sequence: CASSSMDVNQPQHF. CDR3 DNA: TGTGCCAGCAGTTCCATGGATGTTAATCAGCCCCAGCATTTT. This chain connects TRBV27 to TRBJ1-5, with D uncertain. V was shortened by 4 bases and J by 4 bases, with 11 bases between the two germline ends. Germline CDR1 and CDR2: MNHEY and SMNVEV (reference sequence). This CDR3 has 14 residues.